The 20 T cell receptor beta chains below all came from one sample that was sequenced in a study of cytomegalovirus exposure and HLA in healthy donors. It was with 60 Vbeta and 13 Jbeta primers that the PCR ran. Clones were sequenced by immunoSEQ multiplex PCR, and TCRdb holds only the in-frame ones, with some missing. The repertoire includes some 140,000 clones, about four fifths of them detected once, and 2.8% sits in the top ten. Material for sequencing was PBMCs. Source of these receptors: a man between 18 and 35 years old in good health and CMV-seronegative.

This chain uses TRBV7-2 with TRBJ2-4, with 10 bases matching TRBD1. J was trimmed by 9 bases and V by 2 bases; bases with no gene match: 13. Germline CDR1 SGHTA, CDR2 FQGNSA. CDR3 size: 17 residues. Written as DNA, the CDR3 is TGTGCCAGCAGCTTATCGAGACAGGGGGCTACTTGGAGCATTCAGTACTTC. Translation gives CASSLSRQGATWSIQYF.

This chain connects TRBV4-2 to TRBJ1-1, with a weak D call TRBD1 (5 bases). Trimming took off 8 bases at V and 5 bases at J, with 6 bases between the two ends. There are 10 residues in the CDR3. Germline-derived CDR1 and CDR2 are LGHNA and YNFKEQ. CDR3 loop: CASGGTEAFF. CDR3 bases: TGTGCCAGCGGGGGGACTGAAGCTTTCTTT.

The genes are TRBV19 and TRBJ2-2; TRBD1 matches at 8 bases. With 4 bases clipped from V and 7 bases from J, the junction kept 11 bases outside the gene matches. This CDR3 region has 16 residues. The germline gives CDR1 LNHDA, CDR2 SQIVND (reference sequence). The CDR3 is CASSKIDRGRGGELFF. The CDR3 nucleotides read TGTGCCAGTAGTAAGATTGACAGGGGCCGGGGCGGGGAGCTGTTTTTT.

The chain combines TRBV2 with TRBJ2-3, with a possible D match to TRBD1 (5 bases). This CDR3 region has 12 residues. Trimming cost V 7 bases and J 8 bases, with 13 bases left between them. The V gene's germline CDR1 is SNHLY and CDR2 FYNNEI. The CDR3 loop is CASKGAVGTQYF. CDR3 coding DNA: TGTGCCAGCAAAGGGGCTGTGGGTACGCAGTATTTT.

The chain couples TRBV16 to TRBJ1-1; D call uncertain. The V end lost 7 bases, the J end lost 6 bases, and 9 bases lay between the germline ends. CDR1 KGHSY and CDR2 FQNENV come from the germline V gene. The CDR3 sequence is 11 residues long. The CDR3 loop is CASTSGAEAFF. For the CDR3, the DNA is TGTGCCAGCACCTCCGGGGCTGAAGCTTTCTTT.

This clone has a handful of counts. CDR3 residues: CASSFLRDIGDTF. The DNA of the CDR3 is TGTGCCAGCAGCTTCCTCCGGGACATAGGGGACACCTTC. The J gene is TRBJ1-2, the V gene TRBV7-9; TRBD1 might be the D (6 bases). Germline CDR1 and CDR2: SEHNR and FQNEAQ (reference sequence). V lost 3 bases, J lost 12 bases, and 17 bases lay in between. CDR3 length: 13 amino acids.

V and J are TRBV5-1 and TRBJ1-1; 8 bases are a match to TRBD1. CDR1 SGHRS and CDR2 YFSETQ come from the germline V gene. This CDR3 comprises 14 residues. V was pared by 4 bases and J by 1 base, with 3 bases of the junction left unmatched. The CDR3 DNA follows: TGCGCCAGCAGCACGGACAGGGCGAACACTGAAGCTTTCTTT. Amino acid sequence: CASSTDRANTEAFF.

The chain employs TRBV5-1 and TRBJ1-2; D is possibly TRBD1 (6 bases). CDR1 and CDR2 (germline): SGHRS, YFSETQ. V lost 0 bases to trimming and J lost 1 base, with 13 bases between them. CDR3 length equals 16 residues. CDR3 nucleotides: TGCGCCAGCAGCTTGGTGGGGGCAGGAGGTAACTATGGCTACACCTTC. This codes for CASSLVGAGGNYGYTF.

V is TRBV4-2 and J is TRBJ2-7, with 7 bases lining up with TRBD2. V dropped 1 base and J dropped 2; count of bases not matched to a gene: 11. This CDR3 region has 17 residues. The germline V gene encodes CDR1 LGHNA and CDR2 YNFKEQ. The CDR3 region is CASSQGTQRGNTYEQYF. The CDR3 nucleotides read TGTGCCAGCAGCCAAGGTACTCAGCGGGGCAACACCTACGAGCAGTACTTC.

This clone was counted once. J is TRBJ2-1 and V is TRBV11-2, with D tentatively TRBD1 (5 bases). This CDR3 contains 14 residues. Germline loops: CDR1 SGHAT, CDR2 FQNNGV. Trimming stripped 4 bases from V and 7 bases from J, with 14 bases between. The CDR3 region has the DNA TGTGCCAGCAGCTCGTCAGGGAATCGGAATGAGCAGTTCTTC. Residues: CASSSSGNRNEQFF.

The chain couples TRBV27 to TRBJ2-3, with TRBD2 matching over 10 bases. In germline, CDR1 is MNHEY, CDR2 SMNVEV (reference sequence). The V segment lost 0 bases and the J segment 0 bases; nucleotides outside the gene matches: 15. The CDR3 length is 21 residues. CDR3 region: CASSLSDRRPAGGPSTDTQYF. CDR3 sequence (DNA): TGTGCCAGCAGTTTATCGGATCGCCGGCCAGCGGGGGGGCCTAGCACAGATACGCAGTATTTT.

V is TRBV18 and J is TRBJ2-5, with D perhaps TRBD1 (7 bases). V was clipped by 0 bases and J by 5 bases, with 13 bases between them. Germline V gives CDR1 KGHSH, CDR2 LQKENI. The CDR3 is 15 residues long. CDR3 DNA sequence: TGTGCCAGCTCACCACCGTCCCAGGGGGGTGAGACCCAGTACTTC. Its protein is CASSPPSQGGETQYF.

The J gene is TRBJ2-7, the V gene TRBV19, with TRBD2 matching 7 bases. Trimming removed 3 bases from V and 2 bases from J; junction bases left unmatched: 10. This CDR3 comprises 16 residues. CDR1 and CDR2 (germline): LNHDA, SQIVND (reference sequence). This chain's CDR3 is CASSIGGGFDAYEQYF. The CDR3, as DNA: TGTGCCAGTAGTATCGGCGGGGGATTCGACGCCTACGAGCAGTACTTC. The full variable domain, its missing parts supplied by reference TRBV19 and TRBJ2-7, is DGGITQSPKYLFRKEGQNVTLSCEQNLNHDAMYWYRQDPGQGLRLIYYSQIVNDFQKGDIAEGYSVSREKKESFPLTVTSAQKNPTAFYLCASSIGGGFDAYEQYFGPGTRLTVT.

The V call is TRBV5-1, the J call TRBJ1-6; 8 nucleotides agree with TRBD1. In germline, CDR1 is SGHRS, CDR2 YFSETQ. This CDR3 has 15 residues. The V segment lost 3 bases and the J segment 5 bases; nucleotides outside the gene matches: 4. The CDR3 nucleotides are TGCGCCAGCAGCTCGGGACAGGTTGATAATTCACCCCTCCACTTT. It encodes CASSSGQVDNSPLHF.

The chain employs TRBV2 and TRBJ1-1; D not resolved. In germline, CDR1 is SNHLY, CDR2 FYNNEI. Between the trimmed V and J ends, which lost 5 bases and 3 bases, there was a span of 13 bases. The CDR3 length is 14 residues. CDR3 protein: CASSLDSGYTEAFF. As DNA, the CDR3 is TGTGCCAGCAGTCTAGATTCGGGATACACTGAAGCTTTCTTT.

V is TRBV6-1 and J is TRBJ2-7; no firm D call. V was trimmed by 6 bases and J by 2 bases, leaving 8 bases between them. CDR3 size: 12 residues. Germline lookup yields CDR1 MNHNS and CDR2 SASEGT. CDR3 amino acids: CASRGYAYEQYV. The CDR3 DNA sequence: TGTGCCAGCAGGGGCTATGCCTACGAGCAGTACGTC.

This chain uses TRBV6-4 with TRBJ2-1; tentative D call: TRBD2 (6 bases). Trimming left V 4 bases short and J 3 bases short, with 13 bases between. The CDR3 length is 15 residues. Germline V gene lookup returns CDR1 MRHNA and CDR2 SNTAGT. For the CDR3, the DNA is TGTGCCAGCAGTGCTCGGGGGAACAACTACAATGAGCAGTTCTTC. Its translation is CASSARGNNYNEQFF.

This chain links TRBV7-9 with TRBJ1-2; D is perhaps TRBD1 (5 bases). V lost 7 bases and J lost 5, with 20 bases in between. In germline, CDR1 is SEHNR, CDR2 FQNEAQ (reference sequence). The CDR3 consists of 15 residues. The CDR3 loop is CASTPAGRASYGYTF. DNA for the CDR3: TGTGCCAGCACCCCGGCCGGCAGGGCCTCATATGGCTACACCTTC.

The CDR3 coding sequence is TGTGCCAGCAGTGGAAGGATGACAGGAAACTATGGCTACACCTTC. Residues: CASSGRMTGNYGYTF. This chain connects TRBV6-1 to TRBJ1-2, with D possibly matching TRBD1 (6 bases). CDR1 MNHNS and CDR2 SASEGT come from the germline V gene. The ends were cut back, 4 bases at V and 2 bases at J, with 14 bases in the middle. The CDR3 is 15 amino acids.

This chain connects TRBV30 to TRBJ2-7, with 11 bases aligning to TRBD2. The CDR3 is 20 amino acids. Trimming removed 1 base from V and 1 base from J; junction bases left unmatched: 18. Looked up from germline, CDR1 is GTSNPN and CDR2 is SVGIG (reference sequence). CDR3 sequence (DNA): TGTGCCTGGAGTGCACTCCGAATCACCGGGACTAGCGGATTATCCTACGAGCAGTACTTC. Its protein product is CAWSALRITGTSGLSYEQYF.